Following are 14 T cell receptor beta chains from one sample sequenced in a study of CXCR3-negative and CXCR3-positive naive CD8 T cells (dated by TCRdb to about 2019). Sequencing was performed on a NextSeq 550. The Human TCR Profiling Kit (MiLaboratory) was used to prepare UMI-labeled 5' RACE TRB cDNA libraries. The reads, reprocessed by TCRdb, yield one row per CDR3 protein sequence and no DNA. The table kept for this sample lists roughly 90,000 distinct CDR3 sequences. Over 1.5% of the sample lies in the top ten. Sequenced input: naive CXCR3- CD8+ T cells from blood. Read against the paper, the sample's cell subset or site label means: CD45RO-CCR7+CD27+CD95- naive CD8+ T cells lacking CXCR3 (TNR3-). Receptor source: a human donor in good health. Some clones in this sample may be carry-over from other donors' samples.

The chain combines TRBV12-3 or TRBV12-4 with TRBJ2-7; TCRdb picks TRBD2, but there is no DNA to check that call. The CDR3 length is 15 residues. The CDR3 is CASGSPGAGFSEQYF.

V and J are TRBV4-1 and TRBJ2-7; TCRdb's D gene call, TRBD1, goes unchecked for lack of DNA. Per the germline V gene, CDR1 is MGHRA and CDR2 is YSYEKL. The CDR3 length is 14 residues. The chain's CDR3 is CASSQAWGSYEQYF.

The V gene is TRBV27, the J gene TRBJ2-7; TCRdb selects TRBD1, and the lack of DNA leaves this call unchecked. In germline, CDR1 is MNHEY, CDR2 SMNVEV (reference sequence). The CDR3 spans 15 residues. The chain's CDR3 is CASKWSTGGFYEQYF.

The rearrangement uses TRBV7-6 and TRBJ1-6; the TCRdb call, TRBD1, lacks DNA for checking. The CDR3 runs 14 residues. In germline, CDR1 is SGHVS, CDR2 FNYEAQ. CDR3 sequence: CASAPGQGNSPLHF.

V gene TRBV28 combines with J gene TRBJ2-3; without DNA, the TCRdb call of TRBD1 cannot be checked. CDR3 length equals 16 residues. Germline assignment: CDR1 MDHEN and CDR2 SYDVKM. CDR3 sequence: CASSRGQGARTDTQYF. Combining the CDR3 with reference TRBV28 and TRBJ2-3 gives the whole variable domain DVKVTQSSRYLVKRTGEKVFLECVQDMDHENMFWYRQDPGLGLRLIYFSYDVKMKEKGDIPEGYSVSREKKERFSLILESASTNQTSMYLCASSRGQGARTDTQYFGPGTRLTVL.

CDR3 protein: CASSLWGNEQFF. The chain recombines TRBV7-8 with TRBJ2-1. There are 12 residues in the CDR3. Germline loops: CDR1 SGHVS, CDR2 FQNEAQ.

The gene calls are TRBV4-3 and TRBJ1-5. The CDR3 consists of 13 residues. Germline V gene data show CDR1 as LGHNA and CDR2 as YSLEER. CDR3 sequence reads: CASSQQMDQPQHF.

The V call is TRBV28, the J call TRBJ1-1; TCRdb proposes TRBD1, but this gene call is untestable without DNA. The germline V gene has CDR1 MDHEN and CDR2 SYDVKM. The CDR3 runs to 14 residues. CDR3 loop: CASRAGTENTEAFF.

The CDR3 spells CASHPVGGHQSQYF. The chain employs TRBV6-8 and TRBJ2-3; with no DNA, the TCRdb D assignment of TRBD1 cannot be verified. Per germline, CDR1 MNHGY and CDR2 SAAAGT. The CDR3 totals 14 residues.

The chain has TRBV14 and TRBJ1-2. CDR1 SGHDN and CDR2 FVKESK come from the germline V gene. CDR3 length: 17 residues. The CDR3 region is CASSQFSSARQPYGYTF.

The chain joins TRBV5-5 to TRBJ2-7; the D call of TRBD1 rests on TCRdb alone, since no DNA is present to check it. The CDR3 consists of 14 residues. The germline V gene has CDR1 SGHKS and CDR2 YYEKEE (reference sequence). The CDR3 loop is CASSLDGPAYEQYF.

The chain recombines TRBV12-3 or TRBV12-4 with TRBJ2-7; TCRdb designates TRBD2, a call that cannot be tested without DNA. The CDR3 contains 15 residues. CDR3 loop: CASSGGTPRLYEQYF.

The chain carries TRBV20-1 and TRBJ1-6; the D call from TCRdb, TRBD1, cannot be confirmed without DNA. The CDR3 is 14 amino acids. Germline loops: CDR1 DFQATT, CDR2 SNEGSKA (reference sequence). The CDR3 loop is CSARWTGFNSPLHF.

The CDR3 sequence: CSARGTSGTPYEQYF. The chain has TRBV20-1 and TRBJ2-7; as DNA is missing, the TRBD2 call by TCRdb cannot be tested. The CDR3 extends over 15 amino acids. Germline assignment: CDR1 DFQATT and CDR2 SNEGSKA (reference sequence).